Here is one T cell receptor beta chain with its context. Some clones are missing from TCRdb's copy, which holds only in-frame ones; the method was immunoSEQ multiplex PCR. Among 50,000 to 75,000 clones listed, around 88% were seen once. The CDR3 is made up of 15 amino acids. Germline V CDR1 and CDR2: SGDLS, YYNGEE. V shed 1 base and J 9 bases; nucleotides not matched to a gene: 9. This entry belongs to a study of OX40 agonist ivuxolimab in advanced cancers. The clonotype was recovered from an adult with an advanced solid tumor such as melanoma, head and neck, liver or kidney cancer. Here the sequenced sample was CD4+ or CD8+ T cells sorted from blood, taken in a trial of the OX40 agonist ivuxolimab. The chain has TRBV9 and TRBJ2-1, with TRBD1 identical over 8 bases. The CDR3 coding sequence is TGTGCCAGCAGCGTAACCCCTCAGGGGGCGCCTGAGCAGTTCTTC. Translating it yields CASSVTPQGAPEQFF.